Shown below are 25 T cell receptor beta chains from a single sample sequenced in a study of T-cell reconstitution after alpha-beta-depleted transplantation in children. Construction of the TCRbeta library involved unique molecular identifiers. One entry per CDR3 protein, called by TCRdb with MiXCR from the PCR reads. The data hold about 600,000 distinct CDR3 sequences, with roughly 23% observed a single time. The sequencing here drew on PBMCs, mostly from graft donor cells, taken 360 days after TCRalphabeta/CD19-depleted stem cell transplant. These receptors came from a boy under three years old who had a stem cell transplant for acute myeloid leukemia, so the T cells may come from the graft donor.

This clonotype has only a few counts. This chain connects TRBV6-5 to TRBJ2-7; 7 bases line up with TRBD2. The V gene end was trimmed by 2 bases and the J gene end by 5 bases; junction bases not matched to a gene: 15. The length of the CDR3 is 17 residues. Germline CDR1 is MNHEY and CDR2 is SVGAGI. CDR3 residues: CASSYAPPGLRVDEQYV. CDR3 in DNA: TGTGCCAGCAGTTACGCGCCACCGGGACTAAGAGTCGACGAGCAGTACGTC.

This clonotype was observed a handful of times. The chain combines TRBV6-4 with TRBJ2-1; D is perhaps TRBD1 (6 bases). Looked up from germline, CDR1 is MRHNA and CDR2 is SNTAGT. The V end was cut by 6 bases, the J end by 6 bases, with 18 bases between. The CDR3 is 15 amino acids. The CDR3 protein is CASREEWGPANEQFF. The CDR3 nucleotides are TGTGCCAGCAGAGAGGAATGGGGGCCGGCCAATGAGCAGTTCTTC.

This clonotype was recorded many times. The CDR3 loop is CASRGSYNEKLFF. The CDR3 nucleotides read TGTGCCAGCAGGGGGTCGTATAATGAAAAACTGTTTTTT. The rearrangement joins TRBV12-3 or TRBV12-4 to TRBJ1-4, with unresolved D. The V and J ends lost 6 bases and 4 bases respectively, with 9 bases between them. The CDR3 totals 13 residues.

This clonotype has at least ten counts. The chain carries TRBV12-3 or TRBV12-4 and TRBJ2-5, with D perhaps TRBD1 (6 bases). Trimming left V 5 bases short and J 5 bases short, with 24 bases between. This CDR3 is built from 17 residues. The CDR3, as DNA: TGTGCCAGCAGTCCTACACAGGGTGAGGTGACGGTTGAGACCCAGTACTTC. Translation: CASSPTQGEVTVETQYF.

A few counts support this clonotype. The rearrangement uses TRBV5-1 and TRBJ2-5, with TRBD2 as a possible D gene (7 bases). Looked up from germline, CDR1 is SGHRS and CDR2 is YFSETQ. Trimming left V 4 bases short and J 2 bases short, with 15 bases between. CDR3 size: 15 residues. The CDR3 sequence is CASSPAQGGQETQYF. DNA of the CDR3: TGCGCCAGCAGCCCCGCACAGGGAGGGCAAGAGACCCAGTACTTC.

The chain combines TRBV27 with TRBJ1-5; 7 bases are a match to TRBD1. Germline V gene data show CDR1 as MNHEY and CDR2 as SMNVEV (reference sequence). This CDR3 comprises 14 residues. V was clipped by 5 bases and J by 4 bases; unmatched bases: 5. CDR3 protein: CASSPRQGNQPQHF. The CDR3 coding sequence is TGTGCCAGCAGTCCCCGACAGGGTAATCAGCCCCAGCATTTT.

The chain links TRBV5-1 to TRBJ1-1, with TRBD1 as a possible D gene (5 bases). This CDR3 contains 14 residues. V lost 4 bases, J lost 2 bases, and 12 bases lay in between. CDR1 SGHRS and CDR2 YFSETQ come from the germline V gene. CDR3 loop: CASSRSGQNTEAFF. The DNA for the CDR3 is TGCGCCAGCAGCAGGTCAGGGCAAAACACTGAAGCTTTCTTT.

The chain is built from TRBV24-1 and TRBJ1-5; 9 nucleotides agree with TRBD1. J was trimmed by 4 bases and V by 3 bases; bases with no gene match: 3. Germline lookup yields CDR1 KGHDR and CDR2 SFDVKD. CDR3 length equals 15 residues. The CDR3 loop is CATSDAGTGNQPQHF. CDR3 sequence (DNA): TGTGCCACCAGTGATGCCGGGACAGGGAATCAGCCCCAGCATTTT.

Comments on this clonotype: This clone may be a read error of a much larger clone one base away. This chain connects TRBV29-1 to TRBJ1-4; 9 bases are shared with TRBD1. Germline-derived CDR1 and CDR2 are SQVTM and ANQGSEA. The CDR3 runs 15 residues. In nucleotides, the CDR3 is TGCAGCGTTGAAGATCCGGGGACAGGGAATGAAATACTGTTTTTT. The encoded protein is CSVEDPGTGNEILFF.

This clonotype was seen a few times. The rearrangement links TRBV28 to TRBJ1-1, with D unresolved. V was pared by 3 bases and J by 6 bases, with 8 bases between. Germline values: CDR1 MDHEN, CDR2 SYDVKM. This CDR3 spans 12 amino acids. The CDR3 here is CASSLIPPEAFF. The CDR3 DNA reads TGTGCCAGCAGTTTGATACCTCCTGAAGCTTTCTTT.

The gene calls are TRBV7-2 and TRBJ1-2, with 8 bases lining up with TRBD1. The CDR3 loop spans 13 amino acids. The germline gives CDR1 SGHTA, CDR2 FQGNSA. The V and J ends lost 6 bases and 7 bases, in that order; junction bases with no gene match: 7. Here the CDR3 DNA reads TGTGCCAGCAGAGGACAGGGTCGCCCTGGCTACACCTTC. Translation: CASRGQGRPGYTF.

The rearrangement joins TRBV20-1 to TRBJ2-2; 8 bases are a match to TRBD1. Germline CDR1 DFQATT, CDR2 SNEGSKA (reference sequence). The CDR3 extends over 16 amino acids. The junction had 13 bases not matched to a gene; V was cut back by 5 bases and J by 5 bases. The CDR3 is CSAGESDRVRTGELFF. CDR3 DNA sequence: TGCAGTGCTGGGGAATCGGACAGGGTTAGGACCGGGGAGCTGTTTTTT.

This clonotype was counted ten times or more. The chain links TRBV15 to TRBJ2-5, with unresolved D. CDR1 LNHNV and CDR2 YYDKDF come from the germline V gene (reference sequence). This CDR3 spans 12 amino acids. Trimming removed 5 bases at V and 3 bases at J, with 7 bases between. The DNA for the CDR3 is TGTGCCACCAGCTCCGGAGAAGAGACCCAGTACTTC. Translating gives CATSSGEETQYF. Variable domain in full (rest from reference TRBV15 and TRBJ2-5): DAMVIQNPRYQVTQFGKPVTLSCSQTLNHNVMYWYQQKSSQAPKLLFHYYDKDFNNEADTPDNFQSRRPNTSFCFLDIRSPGLGDTAMYLCATSSGEETQYFGPGTRLLVL.

This clonotype was recorded at least ten times. The V and J genes are TRBV25-1 and TRBJ2-2; D is unresolved. CDR1 is MGHDK, CDR2 SYGVNS, per germline. V was shortened by 6 bases and J by 0 bases, with 5 bases between the two germline ends. The CDR3 totals 13 residues. The CDR3 nucleotides read TGTGCCAGCAGGACAACGAACACCGGGGAGCTGTTTTTT. The encoded protein is CASRTTNTGELFF.

This clonotype was detected a few times. The rearrangement links TRBV20-1 to TRBJ1-2, with a tentative D call TRBD1 (5 bases). Trimming pared 5 bases from V and 8 bases from J, leaving 12 bases between. The length of the CDR3 is 11 residues. Germline CDR1 reads DFQATT; CDR2 reads SNEGSKA (reference sequence). CDR3 DNA: TGCAGTGCTGGGGGGGTTGAAGGCTACACCTTC. Translated: CSAGGVEGYTF.

This clonotype has just a few counts. V usage is TRBV11-3 and J usage is TRBJ2-5, with D unresolved. The V and J ends lost 5 bases and 5 bases respectively, with 15 bases between them. This CDR3 region has 14 residues. CDR1 SGHNT and CDR2 YENEEA come from the germline V gene. The CDR3 sequence is CASSASRSLETQYF. CDR3 sequence (DNA): TGTGCCAGCAGCGCGTCTAGGAGTCTGGAGACCCAGTACTTC.

The chain is built from TRBV15 and TRBJ1-1; possible D gene TRBD1, 6 bases. With 0 bases removed from V and 7 bases from J, the gap between germline ends came to 12 bases. This CDR3 is built from 14 residues. Per germline, CDR1 LNHNV and CDR2 YYDKDF (reference sequence). This chain's CDR3 is CATSRDSRGHEAFF. CDR3 nucleotides: TGTGCCACCAGCAGAGATAGCAGGGGCCATGAAGCTTTCTTT.

In this sample, this clonotype turned up many times. The chain links TRBV5-1 to TRBJ1-4, with 12 bases fitting TRBD1. The V gene's germline CDR1 is SGHRS and CDR2 YFSETQ. This CDR3 spans 18 amino acids. Trimming at V came to 0 bases and at J to 6 bases, leaving 9 bases not matched to a gene. The CDR3 loop reads CASSLAGDRGHPYEKLFF. In nucleotides, the CDR3 is TGCGCCAGCAGCTTGGCTGGGGACAGGGGGCATCCCTATGAAAAACTGTTTTTT.

This rearrangement joins TRBV28 to TRBJ2-3; 11 positions match TRBD1. The J segment lost 2 bases and the V segment lost 7 bases, leaving 8 bases of the junction unmatched. Germline V gene data show CDR1 as MDHEN and CDR2 as SYDVKM. The CDR3 consists of 16 residues. The CDR3 region is CASISQGQGVTDTQYF. As DNA, the CDR3 is TGTGCCAGCATTAGTCAGGGACAGGGGGTCACAGATACGCAGTATTTT.

This clonotype was counted between two and nine times. This chain joins TRBV2 and TRBJ1-5; 8 nucleotides agree with TRBD1. Trimming cost V 7 bases and J 6 bases; bases outside gene matches: 17. The germline gives CDR1 SNHLY, CDR2 FYNNEI. This CDR3 comprises 17 residues. The CDR3 coding sequence is TGTGCCAGCATGCTGAGACATTCGACAGGGGATATTCAGCCCCAGCATTTT. This encodes CASMLRHSTGDIQPQHF.

This clonotype was found many times. This chain links TRBV29-1 with TRBJ2-1; 10 nucleotides line up with TRBD1. This CDR3 is built from 14 residues. J gave up 6 bases and V 4 bases, and 6 bases lay outside the gene matches. CDR1 is SQVTM, CDR2 ANQGSEA, per germline. The CDR3 here is CSVALRTGGNEQFF. CDR3 DNA sequence: TGCAGCGTTGCGCTAAGGACAGGGGGCAATGAGCAGTTCTTC.

This clonotype has more than one count but fewer than ten. The chain joins TRBV27 to TRBJ1-1; 7 nucleotides match TRBD1. The CDR3 contains 14 residues. Germline V CDR1 and CDR2: MNHEY, SMNVEV (reference sequence). Trimming at V came to 3 bases and at J to 5 bases, leaving 6 bases not matched to a gene. CDR3 residues: CASSLTGLYTEAFF. The CDR3 region has the DNA TGTGCCAGCAGTTTGACAGGGCTTTATACTGAAGCTTTCTTT.

This clonotype was detected ten times or more. The chain uses TRBV12-3 or TRBV12-4 and TRBJ2-2; D unresolved. The V end lost 5 bases, the J end lost 6 bases, and 10 bases lay between the germline ends. This CDR3 has 13 amino acids. The CDR3 region is CASSQPGAGELFF. The CDR3 nucleotides read TGTGCCAGCAGTCAGCCTGGGGCCGGGGAGCTGTTTTTT.

This clonotype was observed a handful of times. The V and J genes are TRBV15 and TRBJ2-3; D tentatively fits TRBD1 or TRBD2 (5 bases each). CDR3 length: 16 residues. Germline lookup yields CDR1 LNHNV and CDR2 YYDKDF (reference sequence). The V gene lost 5 bases and the J gene lost 1 base, with 16 bases spanning the gap. Here the CDR3 DNA reads TGTGCCACCAGCTCGAACCGAGGGGTACGCACAGATACGCAGTATTTT. Translation gives CATSSNRGVRTDTQYF.

On this clonotype: At one of its ends the junction is not consistent with the germline gene, which may arise from a read error. The chain carries TRBV6-1 and TRBJ1-5, with 9 bases fitting TRBD1. The CDR3 loop spans 15 amino acids. Per germline, CDR1 MNHNS and CDR2 SASEGT. The CDR3 coding sequence is TGTGCCAGCGGCAACAGGGGGCGCGACAATCAGCCCCAGCATTTC. Translating it yields CASGNRGRDNQPQHF.